What follows are 24 T cell receptor beta chains derived from one specimen sequenced in a study of cytomegalovirus exposure and HLA in healthy donors. The primer mix had 60 Vbeta and 13 Jbeta primers. Produced via immunoSEQ multiplex PCR; TCRdb's table is partial and in-frame only. The profile shows around 120,000 clones, about 76% of them singletons. The specimen sequenced was PBMCs. Receptors originate from a woman aged 30 to 39 in good health and CMV-seronegative.

The CDR3 DNA is TGTGCCAGTAGTATTAGCCAGCCACGGGGGATCACAGATACGCAGTATTTT. This translates into CASSISQPRGITDTQYF. This chain connects TRBV19 to TRBJ2-3, with D perhaps TRBD2 (6 bases). The CDR3 contains 17 residues. V gave up 3 bases and J gave up 2 bases, with 18 bases separating them. CDR1 and CDR2 from the germline V gene are LNHDA and SQIVND (reference sequence).

V gene TRBV6-1 combines with J gene TRBJ2-5; 7 bases line up with TRBD2. Germline V CDR1 and CDR2: MNHNS, SASEGT. J was trimmed by 5 bases and V by 7 bases; bases with no gene match: 10. This CDR3 region has 14 residues. The CDR3 DNA reads as TGTGCCAGCACGGGAGCGGGGCGTTGGGAGACCCAGTACTTC. Translated: CASTGAGRWETQYF.

This clone was detected only once. The rearrangement uses TRBV5-4 and TRBJ2-3; 12 bases are shared with TRBD1. Germline trimming cut 2 bases from V and 2 bases from J; bases unmatched to any gene: 6. The germline V gene encodes CDR1 SGHNT and CDR2 YYREEE (reference sequence). The CDR3 loop spans 17 amino acids. The CDR3 nucleotides are TGTGCCAGCAGCTTTTCCGGGACAGGGGGCCTCACAGATACGCAGTATTTT. Translated, it gives CASSFSGTGGLTDTQYF.

This clone was recorded only once. The chain couples TRBV6-1 to TRBJ2-2; 10 nucleotides agree with TRBD1. Germline-derived CDR1 and CDR2 are MNHNS and SASEGT. Trimming at V came to 5 bases and at J to 6 bases, leaving 6 bases not matched to a gene. The CDR3 is 15 residues long. This CDR3 reads CASSSRTGGSGELFF. CDR3 nucleotides: TGTGCCAGCAGTTCTCGGACAGGGGGGTCCGGGGAGCTGTTTTTT.

The chain employs TRBV7-5 and TRBJ1-5; the tabulated D call, TRBD1, remains unverified against the DNA. TRBV7-5 is flagged as a pseudogene. This CDR3 has 16 amino acids. CDR3 nucleotides: TGTGTCAGAAGCTTAAATTGGGACAGCTACAATCAGCCCCAGCATTTT. Protein sequence: CVRSLNWDSYNQPQHF.

This clone was seen only once. This chain links TRBV5-1 with TRBJ2-7, with a tentative D call TRBD1 (6 bases). The CDR3 loop spans 14 amino acids. The V end lost 2 bases, the J end lost 6 bases, and 15 bases lay between the germline ends. CDR1 is SGHRS and CDR2 is YFSETQ in the germline V gene. DNA of the CDR3: TGCGCCAGCAGCTTAGGGCAGGGGATAGGCGAGCAGTACTTC. Its translation is CASSLGQGIGEQYF.

The V call is TRBV7-2, the J call TRBJ2-2, with TRBD1 matching 8 bases. The CDR3 extends over 14 amino acids. The germline V gene encodes CDR1 SGHTA and CDR2 FQGNSA. Germline trimming cut 5 bases from V and 5 bases from J; bases unmatched to any gene: 4. The CDR3 DNA is TGTGCCAGCAGCGAGGGACAGGTAACCGGGGAGCTGTTTTTT. The encoded protein is CASSEGQVTGELFF.

The J gene is TRBJ2-1, the V gene TRBV4-3; 9 bases are a match to TRBD2. Losses at the gene ends were 4 bases for V and 8 bases for J; bases not matched to a gene: 0. The V gene's germline CDR1 is LGHNA and CDR2 YSLEER. The CDR3 length is 12 residues. CDR3: CASSRTSDEQFF. In DNA form, the CDR3 reads TGCGCCAGCAGCCGGACTAGCGATGAGCAGTTCTTC.

This clone has a single count. The chain couples TRBV6-5 to TRBJ2-1, with 8 bases identical to TRBD2. J gave up 6 bases and V 7 bases, and 11 bases lay outside the gene matches. CDR1 is MNHEY, CDR2 SVGAGI, per germline. There are 15 residues in the CDR3. The DNA for the CDR3 is TGTGCCAGCACCCGGAGCGGGAGAGCTGTCAATGAGCAGTTCTTC. Translation: CASTRSGRAVNEQFF.

The chain uses TRBV5-1 and TRBJ1-2; D not resolved. This CDR3 region has 14 residues. Germline V gene sequence: CDR1 SGHRS, CDR2 YFSETQ. Trimming removed 0 bases at V and 2 bases at J, with 8 bases between. The CDR3 loop reads CASSLALANYGYTF. Written as DNA, the CDR3 is TGCGCCAGCAGCTTGGCATTGGCAAACTATGGCTACACCTTC.

This clone was recorded only once. The chain carries TRBV14 and TRBJ1-1; TRBD1 might be the D (5 bases). V lost 0 bases to trimming and J lost 3 bases, with 11 bases between them. The CDR3 is made up of 15 amino acids. Germline V gives CDR1 SGHDN, CDR2 FVKESK. DNA of the CDR3: TGTGCCAGCAGCCAAGATCGGGTAGGGGACACTGAAGCTTTCTTT. This sequence encodes CASSQDRVGDTEAFF.

This clone was picked up a small number of times. This chain uses TRBV28 with TRBJ2-5; a possible D gene is TRBD2 (6 bases). This CDR3 has 13 residues. V lost 4 bases to trimming and J lost 5 bases, with 11 bases between them. Germline loops: CDR1 MDHEN, CDR2 SYDVKM. The CDR3 bases are TGTGCCAGCAGTTCCTGGGCGGGGGAGACCCAGTACTTC. As protein: CASSSWAGETQYF.

The chain has TRBV6-1 and TRBJ2-7, with 7 bases that match TRBD1. J gave up 3 bases and V 10 bases, and 9 bases lay outside the gene matches. The CDR3 contains 13 residues. CDR1 and CDR2 (germline): MNHNS, SASEGT. The CDR3 spells CATIRQGVYEQYF. Here the CDR3 DNA reads TGTGCCACCATTCGACAGGGAGTCTACGAGCAGTACTTC.

The chain employs TRBV18 and TRBJ2-3; tentative D call: TRBD1 (5 bases). The CDR3 totals 16 residues. V was trimmed by 0 bases and J by 3 bases, leaving 13 bases between them. Germline-derived CDR1 and CDR2 are KGHSH and LQKENI. The CDR3 protein is CASSPPGRVGTDTQYF. CDR3 nucleotide sequence: TGTGCCAGCTCACCACCGGGCAGGGTGGGAACAGATACGCAGTATTTT.

Regarding this clone: Other nucleotide sequences in the sample specify the same CDR3. The chain uses TRBV6-5 and TRBJ1-2; 8 bases agree with TRBD1. Trimming cost V 6 bases and J 8 bases; bases outside gene matches: 2. CDR1 is MNHEY and CDR2 is SVGAGI in the germline V gene. The CDR3 sequence is 11 residues long. CDR3 DNA: TGTGCCAGCAGCACAGGGGGAGGCTACACCTTC. It is translated as CASSTGGGYTF.

This chain joins TRBV5-1 and TRBJ1-5; TRBD1 matches at 8 bases. The CDR3 extends over 15 amino acids. Germline assignment: CDR1 SGHRS and CDR2 YFSETQ. The V gene end was trimmed by 1 base and the J gene end by 5 bases; junction bases not matched to a gene: 5. CDR3 nucleotides: TGCGCCAGCAGCTTGAATCCAGGGGGCCATCAGCCCCAGCATTTT. Translation gives CASSLNPGGHQPQHF.

The chain employs TRBV21-1 and TRBJ2-3; the table names TRBD2, a call not compared with the DNA. TRBV21-1 is a documented pseudogene. The CDR3 sequence is 14 residues long. CDR3 sequence reads: CASSIRVSTDTQYF. CDR3 in DNA: TGTGCCAGCAGCATACGGGTGAGCACAGATACGCAGTATTTT.

The CDR3 DNA reads as TGTGCCAGCAGCGCGGACACGGCTGGGGATGGCTACACCTTC. Translation gives CASSADTAGDGYTF. The chain joins TRBV9 to TRBJ1-2; D possibly corresponds to TRBD1 (5 bases). The V gene lost 3 bases and the J gene lost 6 bases, with 15 bases spanning the gap. The V gene's germline CDR1 is SGDLS and CDR2 YYNGEE. This CDR3 contains 14 residues.

There are a few counts of this clone. This chain uses TRBV6-5 with TRBJ2-1; D unresolved. Germline V gives CDR1 MNHEY, CDR2 SVGAGI. V lost 4 bases, J lost 2 bases, and 9 bases lay in between. This CDR3 is built from 14 residues. This CDR3 is CASSSAGPYNEQFF. In DNA, the CDR3 is TGTGCCAGCAGTTCAGCAGGCCCCTACAATGAGCAGTTCTTC.

The rearrangement joins TRBV18 to TRBJ2-1; 9 bases are a match to TRBD1. Germline lookup yields CDR1 KGHSH and CDR2 LQKENI. Trimming at V came to 3 bases and at J to 3 bases, leaving 6 bases not matched to a gene. The CDR3 runs 16 residues. CDR3 residues: CASSPVQGANYNEQFF. The CDR3 DNA is TGTGCCAGCTCACCCGTACAGGGGGCAAACTACAATGAGCAGTTCTTC.

The chain employs TRBV4-3 and TRBJ2-3, with TRBD2 as a possible D gene (6 bases). Trimming stripped 4 bases from V and 2 bases from J, with 10 bases between. The germline CDR1 and CDR2 sequences are LGHNA and YSLEER. The CDR3 is 14 amino acids. CDR3 residues: CASSRGASTDTQYF. CDR3 coding DNA: TGCGCCAGCAGCCGCGGGGCGTCCACAGATACGCAGTATTTT.

This clone occurred a few times. The chain couples TRBV5-4 to TRBJ1-2; TRBD1 aligns across 12 bases. The germline V gene has CDR1 SGHNT and CDR2 YYREEE (reference sequence). This CDR3 comprises 19 residues. The V gene end was trimmed by 0 bases and the J gene end by 2 bases; junction bases not matched to a gene: 11. CDR3 sequence (DNA): TGTGCCAGCAGCTTGGGGCCCGGGACAGGGGGCGCTTTAAACTATGGCTACACCTTC. Its translation is CASSLGPGTGGALNYGYTF.

This clone was seen once. The chain joins TRBV2 to TRBJ1-5; no clear D. The germline CDR1 and CDR2 sequences are SNHLY and FYNNEI. V was pared by 4 bases and J by 2 bases, with 21 bases between. The CDR3 spans 18 residues. CDR3 sequence: CASSVQGIGGIGNQPQHF. In DNA form, the CDR3 reads TGTGCCAGCAGTGTACAAGGGATCGGCGGGATCGGCAATCAGCCCCAGCATTTT. Filled out from reference TRBV2 and TRBJ1-5, the complete variable domain reads EPEVTQTPSHQVTQMGQEVILRCVPISNHLYFYWYRQILGQKVEFLVSFYNNEISEKSEIFDDQFSVERPDGSNFTLKIRSTKLEDSAMYFCASSVQGIGGIGNQPQHFGDGTRLSIL.

The rearrangement links TRBV11-2 to TRBJ1-1; 10 nucleotides agree with TRBD1. The V segment lost 0 bases and the J segment 4 bases; nucleotides outside the gene matches: 14. Germline assignment: CDR1 SGHAT and CDR2 FQNNGV. The CDR3 contains 19 residues. The CDR3 is CASSLEARTGGPRVTEAFF. Written as DNA, the CDR3 is TGTGCCAGCAGCTTAGAAGCTAGGACAGGGGGACCCCGAGTCACTGAAGCTTTCTTT. The whole variable domain, remainder taken from reference TRBV11-2 and TRBJ1-1, is EAGVAQSPRYKIIEKRQSVAFWCNPISGHATLYWYQQILGQGPKLLIQFQNNGVVDDSQLPKDRFSAERLKGVDSTLKIQPAKLEDSAVYLCASSLEARTGGPRVTEAFFGQGTRLTVV.